These 21 T cell receptor beta chains originate from one sample sequenced in a study of blood T cell repertoires in COVID-19. The assay was immunoSEQ multiplex PCR, and TCRdb's table has in-frame clones only and misses some. The sample contains under 300,000 clones, 86% of which appear only once. The sequencing input was peripheral blood. These receptors were obtained from a man in his sixties with acute or convalescent COVID-19.

This clone came up a few times. Other DNA sequences in this sample translate to the same CDR3. The chain has TRBV7-3 and TRBJ2-3; TRBD1 matches at 10 bases. After removal of 5 bases from V and 3 bases from J, the junction contained 5 bases not matched to a gene. CDR1 is SGHTA, CDR2 FQGTGA, per germline. This CDR3 is built from 15 residues. CDR3: CASSPDRGKTDTQYF. The CDR3 DNA reads as TGTGCCAGCAGCCCGGACAGGGGGAAGACAGATACGCAGTATTTT.

For this clone: At one end, the junction sequence differs from germline, possibly due to a read error. The rearrangement links TRBV4-2 to TRBJ1-4; possibly TRBD1 for D (6 bases). Germline CDR1 reads LGHNA; CDR2 reads YNFKEQ. The CDR3 sequence is 12 residues long. In nucleotides, the CDR3 is TGTGCCAGCAGCCAGGCGGACAGCCGTACCTATTTT. It translates to CASSQADSRTYF.

The chain employs TRBV4-2 and TRBJ1-4, with 9 positions matching TRBD1. J gave up 8 bases and V 2 bases, and 6 bases lay outside the gene matches. The germline V gene encodes CDR1 LGHNA and CDR2 YNFKEQ. The CDR3 sequence is 15 residues long. Written as DNA, the CDR3 is TGTGCCAGCAGCCAAAGGGACAGGGACCTGGAAAAACTGTTTTTT. It yields the protein CASSQRDRDLEKLFF.

This chain links TRBV30 with TRBJ2-3; no clear D. The germline V gene has CDR1 GTSNPN and CDR2 SVGIG (reference sequence). Trimming removed 0 bases from V and 0 bases from J, with 7 bases in between. CDR3 length: 14 residues. The CDR3 loop is CAWSVSASTDTQYF. In nucleotides, the CDR3 is TGTGCCTGGAGTGTGAGTGCTAGCACAGATACGCAGTATTTT.

The chain joins TRBV4-3 to TRBJ1-4; 7 bases align to TRBD1. Germline lookup yields CDR1 LGHNA and CDR2 YSLEER. Losses at the gene ends were 1 base for V and 8 bases for J; bases not matched to a gene: 10. CDR3 length equals 16 residues. Written as DNA, the CDR3 is TGCGCCAGCAGCCAAGCCCGAGGGGGCGCAGGGGAAAAACTGTTTTTT. Protein sequence: CASSQARGGAGEKLFF.

The rearrangement links TRBV30 to TRBJ2-7; a possible D gene is TRBD2 (6 bases). Germline CDR1 and CDR2: GTSNPN and SVGIG (reference sequence). The CDR3 sequence is 15 residues long. Trimming pared 3 bases from V and 7 bases from J, leaving 22 bases between. The CDR3 spells CAWSPPGGTSREQYF. The CDR3 DNA is TGTGCCTGGAGCCCCCCAGGTGGGACTTCTCGAGAGCAGTACTTC.

A few counts support this clone. Other DNA sequences in this specimen translate into the identical CDR3. This chain uses TRBV19 with TRBJ2-7; TRBD2 aligns across 13 bases. Per the germline V gene, CDR1 is LNHDA and CDR2 is SQIVND (reference sequence). With 4 bases clipped from V and 4 bases from J, the junction kept 4 bases outside the gene matches. The CDR3 spans 15 residues. CDR3 sequence reads: CASSTGTSGTYEQYF. The CDR3 DNA reads as TGTGCCAGTAGTACCGGGACTAGCGGGACTTACGAGCAGTACTTC.

The V and J genes are TRBV25-1 and TRBJ1-2, with unresolved D. The CDR3 consists of 13 residues. V dropped 1 base and J dropped 2 bases, with 5 bases sitting between them. Germline V gives CDR1 MGHDK, CDR2 SYGVNS. The DNA for the CDR3 is TGTGCCAGCAGTGAATTGGCAAACTATGGCTACACCTTC. Its translation is CASSELANYGYTF.

V is TRBV30 and J is TRBJ2-2; D may be TRBD1 (6 bases). V was trimmed by 2 bases and J by 3 bases, leaving 16 bases between them. Germline-derived CDR1 and CDR2 are GTSNPN and SVGIG (reference sequence). This CDR3 region has 16 residues. This CDR3 reads CAWSPPGQRDTGELFF. Written as DNA, the CDR3 is TGTGCCTGGAGTCCCCCGGGACAAAGGGACACCGGGGAGCTGTTTTTT.

The rearrangement uses TRBV6-2 or TRBV6-3 and TRBJ2-1; possible D gene TRBD2, 5 bases. This CDR3 is built from 14 residues. Trimming removed 2 bases from V and 5 bases from J, with 10 bases in between. Germline V gene sequence: CDR1 MNHEY, CDR2 SVGEGT. CDR3 bases: TGTGCCAGCAGTTACGTCCGGGGTAACAATGAGCAGTTCTTC. It codes for CASSYVRGNNEQFF.

The chain uses TRBV5-5 and TRBJ2-1; 10 nucleotides align to TRBD2. Germline V gene data show CDR1 as SGHKS and CDR2 as YYEKEE (reference sequence). Losses at the gene ends were 7 bases for V and 5 bases for J; bases not matched to a gene: 9. The CDR3 is 15 residues long. The DNA of the CDR3 is TGTGCCAGCGGACCCAGCGGGAGGGTCCACAATGAGCAGTTCTTC. Its translation: CASGPSGRVHNEQFF.

The V gene is TRBV7-2, the J gene TRBJ2-7, with 7 bases fitting TRBD2. Germline assignment: CDR1 SGHTA and CDR2 FQGNSA. This CDR3 is built from 13 residues. The J segment lost 5 bases and the V segment lost 3 bases, leaving 4 bases of the junction unmatched. CDR3 sequence (DNA): TGTGCCAGCAGCTTTGCTAGCGGCCACGAGCAGTACTTC. Translated: CASSFASGHEQYF.

The rearrangement uses TRBV5-1 and TRBJ2-2, with a possible D match to TRBD1 (5 bases). This CDR3 comprises 16 residues. The V end was cut by 4 bases, the J end by 1 base, with 14 bases between. Germline V gives CDR1 SGHRS, CDR2 YFSETQ. The DNA of the CDR3 is TGCGCCAGCAGCACCCACGACAGAGAGAACACCGGGGAGCTGTTTTTT. The encoded protein is CASSTHDRENTGELFF.

This clone was counted once. The chain links TRBV5-5 to TRBJ1-5; 7 bases fit TRBD1. This CDR3 is built from 13 residues. Trimming cost V 4 bases and J 8 bases; bases outside gene matches: 6. Germline CDR1 SGHKS, CDR2 YYEKEE (reference sequence). The CDR3 DNA reads TGTGCCAGCAGCATTCAGGGGGAGAAGCCCCAGCATTTT. This sequence encodes CASSIQGEKPQHF.

The chain couples TRBV5-5 to TRBJ1-4, with 7 positions matching TRBD1. V lost 0 bases to trimming and J lost 3 bases; unmatched junction nucleotides: 2. The germline gives CDR1 SGHKS, CDR2 YYEKEE (reference sequence). This CDR3 has 15 residues. The CDR3 region has the DNA TGTGCCAGCAGCTTGGGTACAGGGGCTAATGAAAAACTGTTTTTT. Amino acids: CASSLGTGANEKLFF. Looking up the rest from reference TRBV5-5 and TRBJ1-4 gives the full variable domain: DAGVTQSPTHLIKTRGQQVTLRCSPISGHKSVSWYQQVLGQGPQFIFQYYEKEERGRGNFPDRFSARQFPNYSSELNVNALLLGDSALYLCASSLGTGANEKLFFGSGTQLSVL.

The table lists this clone with a few counts. V and J are TRBV4-1 and TRBJ1-4; tentatively, D is TRBD1 (5 bases). The CDR3 totals 14 residues. CDR1 is MGHRA, CDR2 YSYEKL, per germline. Trimming left V 5 bases short and J 6 bases short, with 13 bases between. CDR3 region: CASSGIRGDEKLFF. The CDR3, as DNA: TGCGCCAGCAGCGGTATAAGGGGTGATGAAAAACTGTTTTTT.

V usage is TRBV11-3 and J usage is TRBJ1-1; D possibly corresponds to TRBD1 (5 bases). The V and J ends lost 0 bases and 6 bases respectively, with 11 bases between them. The length of the CDR3 is 14 residues. CDR1 and CDR2 (germline): SGHNT, YENEEA. CDR3: CASSLDREIAEAFF. CDR3 in DNA: TGTGCCAGCAGCTTAGACAGGGAAATCGCTGAAGCTTTCTTT.

This sequence joins TRBV7-9 and TRBJ2-5; D is ambiguous. Germline-derived CDR1 and CDR2 are SEHNR and FQNEAQ (reference sequence). The CDR3 contains 12 residues. V lost 6 bases and J lost 5, with 10 bases in between. CDR3 bases: TGTGCCAGCAGTCCAGTGGGCGAGACCCAGTACTTC. This codes for CASSPVGETQYF.

The chain couples TRBV19 to TRBJ1-1; TRBD1 is a possible D gene (5 bases). Germline V gene data show CDR1 as LNHDA and CDR2 as SQIVND (reference sequence). V lost 6 bases to trimming and J lost 6 bases, with 23 bases between them. The CDR3 length is 16 residues. Here the CDR3 reads CASSLKGGVGEAEAFF. CDR3 DNA: TGTGCCAGTAGCCTTAAAGGCGGGGTAGGGGAGGCTGAAGCTTTCTTT.

J is TRBJ2-3 and V is TRBV5-3; 9 positions agree with TRBD2. TRBV5-3 belongs to the ORF category, with a function that is uncertain. This CDR3 has 15 residues. Trimming cost V 5 bases and J 2 bases; bases outside gene matches: 6. CDR3 nucleotides: TGTGCCAGAAGTCCCGGGACTAGCCCCACAGATACGCAGTATTTT. Amino acid sequence: CARSPGTSPTDTQYF.

The V gene is TRBV6-2 or TRBV6-3, the J gene TRBJ1-5, with 7 positions matching TRBD1. V was pared by 5 bases and J by 8 bases, with 6 bases of the junction left unmatched. The CDR3 is 13 amino acids. Germline V gene sequence: CDR1 MNHEY, CDR2 SVGEGT. CDR3 in amino acids: CASSRTGLEPQHF. The CDR3 nucleotides read TGTGCCAGCAGTAGGACAGGTTTGGAGCCCCAGCATTTT.